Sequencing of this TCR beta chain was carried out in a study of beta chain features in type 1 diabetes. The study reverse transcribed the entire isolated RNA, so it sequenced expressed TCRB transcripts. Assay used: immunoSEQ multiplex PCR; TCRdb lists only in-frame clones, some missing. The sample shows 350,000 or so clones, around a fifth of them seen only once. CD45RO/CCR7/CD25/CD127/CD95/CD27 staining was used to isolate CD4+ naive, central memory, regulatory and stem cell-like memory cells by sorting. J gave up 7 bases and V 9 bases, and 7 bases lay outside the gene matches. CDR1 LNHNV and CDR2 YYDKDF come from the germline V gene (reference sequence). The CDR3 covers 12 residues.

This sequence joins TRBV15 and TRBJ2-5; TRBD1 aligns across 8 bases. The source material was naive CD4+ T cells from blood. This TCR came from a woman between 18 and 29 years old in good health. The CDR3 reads CATSRGQATQYF. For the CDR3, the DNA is TGTGCCACTTCCAGGGGGCAGGCGACCCAGTACTTC.